A single T cell receptor beta chain is shown here with its context. The repertoire was sequenced with immunoSEQ multiplex PCR; TCRdb's copy has only in-frame clones and lacks some. The table shows roughly 100,000 clones, with about 92% occurring only once. Germline CDR1 reads MNHEY; CDR2 reads SMNVEV (reference sequence). V lost 4 bases and J 0 bases, leaving 15 bases between the germline ends. The CDR3 is made up of 17 amino acids. These data come from a study of T cell responses to AZD1222 COVID-19 vaccine. The sequence was collected from an adult in good health. The V and J genes are TRBV27 and TRBJ2-2, with D perhaps TRBD1 or TRBD2 (5 bases each). This specimen consisted of peripheral blood, obtained on day 0 of AZD1222 vaccination. CDR3 residues: CASSSNRDVPNTGELFF. DNA for the CDR3: TGTGCCAGCAGTTCTAATCGGGACGTACCGAACACCGGGGAGCTGTTTTTT.